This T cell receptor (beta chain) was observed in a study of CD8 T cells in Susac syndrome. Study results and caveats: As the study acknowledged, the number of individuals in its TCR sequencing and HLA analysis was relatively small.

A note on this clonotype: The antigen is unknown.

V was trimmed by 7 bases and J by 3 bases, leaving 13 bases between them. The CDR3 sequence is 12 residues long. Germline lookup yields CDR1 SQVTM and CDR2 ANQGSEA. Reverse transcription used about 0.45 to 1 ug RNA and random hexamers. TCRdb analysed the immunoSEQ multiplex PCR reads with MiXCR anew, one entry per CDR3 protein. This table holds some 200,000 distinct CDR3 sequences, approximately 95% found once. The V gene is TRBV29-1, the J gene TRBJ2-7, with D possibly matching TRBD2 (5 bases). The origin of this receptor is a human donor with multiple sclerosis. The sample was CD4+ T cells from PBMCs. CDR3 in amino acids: CSARREGYEQYF. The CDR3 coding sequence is TGCAGCGCACGCCGCGAGGGCTACGAGCAGTACTTC.